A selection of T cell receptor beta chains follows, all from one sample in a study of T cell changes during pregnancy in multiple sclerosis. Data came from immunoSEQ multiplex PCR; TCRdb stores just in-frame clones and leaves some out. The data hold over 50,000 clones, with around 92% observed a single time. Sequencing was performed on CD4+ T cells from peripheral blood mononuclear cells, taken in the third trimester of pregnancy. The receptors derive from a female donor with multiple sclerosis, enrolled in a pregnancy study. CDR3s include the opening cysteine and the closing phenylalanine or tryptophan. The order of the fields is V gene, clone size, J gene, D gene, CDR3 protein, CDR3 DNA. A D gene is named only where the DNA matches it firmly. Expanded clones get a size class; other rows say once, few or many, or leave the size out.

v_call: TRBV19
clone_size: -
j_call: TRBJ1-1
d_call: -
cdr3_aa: CASSIGQKNTEAFF
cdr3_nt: TGTGCCAGTAGTATCGGACAGAAGAACACTGAAGCTTTCTTT

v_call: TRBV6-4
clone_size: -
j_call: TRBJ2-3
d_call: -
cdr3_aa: CASSPDFGTDTQYF
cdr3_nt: TGTGCCAGCAGTCCCGACTTTGGCACAGATACGCAGTATTTT

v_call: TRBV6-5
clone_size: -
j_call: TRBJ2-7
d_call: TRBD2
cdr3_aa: CASSLGTSGIYEQYF
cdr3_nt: TGTGCCAGCAGCCTAGGGACTAGCGGGATCTACGAGCAGTACTTC

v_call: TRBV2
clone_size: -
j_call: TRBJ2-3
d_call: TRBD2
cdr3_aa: CAITSGILQTDTQYF
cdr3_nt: TGTGCCATTACTAGCGGGATTTTACAGACAGATACGCAGTATTTT

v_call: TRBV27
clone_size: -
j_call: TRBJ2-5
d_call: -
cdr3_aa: CASSLLGEETQYF
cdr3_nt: TGTGCCAGCAGTTTACTCGGGGAAGAGACCCAGTACTTC

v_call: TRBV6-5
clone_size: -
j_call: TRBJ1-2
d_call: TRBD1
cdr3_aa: CASRFGQGPGYTF
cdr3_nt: TGTGCCAGCCGTTTCGGACAGGGTCCTGGCTACACCTTC

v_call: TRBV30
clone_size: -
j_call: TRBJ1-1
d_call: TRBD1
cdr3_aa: CVWSVPVGQTNTEAFF
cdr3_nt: TGTGTCTGGAGTGTACCGGTGGGACAGACGAACACTGAAGCTTTCTTT

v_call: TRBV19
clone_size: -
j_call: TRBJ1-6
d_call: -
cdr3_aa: CASSIDRNSPLHF
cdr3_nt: TGTGCCAGTAGTATAGACCGGAATTCACCCCTCCACTTT

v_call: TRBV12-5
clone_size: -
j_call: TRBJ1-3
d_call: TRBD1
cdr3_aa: CASGLARGQVIILNPFSGNTIYF
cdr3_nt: TGTGCTAGTGGTTTGGCCCGGGGACAGGTTATAATCCTTAATCCTTTCTCTGGAAACACCATATATTTT

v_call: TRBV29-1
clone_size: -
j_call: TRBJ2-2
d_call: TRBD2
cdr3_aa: CSGGLAGGHSTGELFF
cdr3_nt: TGCAGCGGCGGACTAGCGGGAGGCCACTCCACCGGGGAGCTGTTTTTT

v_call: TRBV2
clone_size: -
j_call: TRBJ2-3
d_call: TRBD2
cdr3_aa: CASSPDRGLAGAADTQYF
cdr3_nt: TGTGCCAGCAGTCCTGACCGGGGACTAGCGGGAGCGGCAGATACGCAGTATTTT

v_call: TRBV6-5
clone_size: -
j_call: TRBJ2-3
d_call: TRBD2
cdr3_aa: CASRDLAGDTDTQYF
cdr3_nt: TGTGCCAGCAGAGATCTAGCGGGGGACACAGATACGCAGTATTTT

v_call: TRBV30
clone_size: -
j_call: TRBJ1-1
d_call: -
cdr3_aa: CAWNLDRLNTEAFF
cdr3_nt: TGTGCCTGGAATCTCGACAGATTGAACACTGAAGCTTTCTTT

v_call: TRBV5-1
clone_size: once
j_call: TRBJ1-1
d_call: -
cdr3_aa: CASSFGGLNTEAFF
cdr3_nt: TGCGCCAGCAGCTTCGGCGGATTGAACACTGAAGCTTTCTTT

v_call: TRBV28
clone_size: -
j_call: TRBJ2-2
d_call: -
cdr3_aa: CASWARQGGSGELFF
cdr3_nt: TGTGCCAGCTGGGCACGGCAGGGAGGCTCCGGGGAGCTGTTTTTT

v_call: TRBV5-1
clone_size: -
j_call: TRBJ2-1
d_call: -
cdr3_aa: CASSLDLGGNNEQFF
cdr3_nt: TGCGCCAGCAGCTTGGACCTCGGGGGAAACAATGAGCAGTTCTTC

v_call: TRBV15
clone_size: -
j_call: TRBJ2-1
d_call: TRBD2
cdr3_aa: CATSPWGGEQFF
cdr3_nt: TGTGCCACCAGCCCATGGGGGGGTGAGCAGTTCTTC

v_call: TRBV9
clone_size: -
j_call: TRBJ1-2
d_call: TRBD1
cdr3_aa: CASSAPSDRDYGYTF
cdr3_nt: TGTGCCAGCAGCGCTCCGTCGGACAGGGATTATGGCTACACCTTC

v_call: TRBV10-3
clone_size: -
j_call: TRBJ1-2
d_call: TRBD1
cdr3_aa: CAIWGQGAIDYGYTF
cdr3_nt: TGTGCCATCTGGGGACAGGGGGCGATTGACTATGGCTACACCTTC